The 26 T cell receptor beta chains in this list originate from one sample, sequenced in a study of T-cell memory formation after mild COVID-19. TCRdb passed the 5' RACE reads through MiXCR, listing each CDR3 protein once. The sample carries roughly 250,000 distinct CDR3 sequences, roughly 17% recorded once. Sequencing was done on a sample of PBMCs or a T cell subset sorted from them (not recorded which). All receptors derive from a man aged 18 to 30 who had mild COVID-19 (a few samples of this study predate the infection). Cell type and time point are not known.

This clonotype has only a few counts. The V and J genes are TRBV10-3 and TRBJ1-2; D not certain. Germline V CDR1 and CDR2: ENHRY, SYGVKD. The V end was cut by 0 bases, the J end by 8 bases, with 10 bases between. CDR3 length: 13 residues. Written as DNA, the CDR3 is TGTGCCATCAGTGAGTCGCCGGTTGAGGGCTACACCTTC. As protein: CAISESPVEGYTF.

The chain employs TRBV4-3 and TRBJ2-5; 15 bases are shared with TRBD2. With V trimmed by 1 base and J by 2 bases, 5 bases remained unmatched. From germline, CDR1 is LGHNA and CDR2 YSLEER. The CDR3 spans 18 residues. The CDR3 sequence: CASSQGTGTSGGQETQYF. The CDR3 bases are TGCGCCAGCAGCCAAGGGACCGGGACTAGCGGGGGGCAAGAGACCCAGTACTTC.

In this sample, this clonotype turned up a few times. The genes are TRBV4-3 and TRBJ1-4, with D perhaps TRBD1 (5 bases). CDR1 LGHNA and CDR2 YSLEER come from the germline V gene. V gave up 4 bases and J gave up 8 bases, with 11 bases separating them. The CDR3 loop spans 13 amino acids. As DNA, the CDR3 is TGCGCCAGCAGCCGATTGGGGGGGGAAAAACTGTTTTTT. Translating gives CASSRLGGEKLFF.

This clonotype was picked up a small number of times. This sequence joins TRBV7-2 and TRBJ2-1, with 9 bases lining up with TRBD2. With V trimmed by 3 bases and J by 8 bases, 8 bases remained unmatched. The length of the CDR3 is 15 residues. Germline V gene lookup returns CDR1 SGHTA and CDR2 FQGNSA. The CDR3 DNA reads as TGTGCCAGCAGCTTCTCGACTAGCGGAGGAGATGAGCAGTTCTTC. It specifies CASSFSTSGGDEQFF.

This CDR3 reads CSASRSDTQYF. The DNA of the CDR3 is TGCAGTGCTAGTCGGTCAGATACGCAGTATTTT. The rearrangement joins TRBV20-1 to TRBJ2-3; D gene ambiguous. Germline loops: CDR1 DFQATT, CDR2 SNEGSKA (reference sequence). Trimming left V 3 bases short and J 4 bases short, with 5 bases between. The CDR3 covers 11 residues.

This clonotype was counted ten times or more. This chain joins TRBV4-1 and TRBJ1-1; tentative D call: TRBD1 (5 bases). V was trimmed by 9 bases and J by 0 bases, leaving 14 bases between them. The CDR3 is 14 residues long. Germline CDR1 is MGHRA and CDR2 is YSYEKL. The CDR3 region has the DNA TGCGCCAGTCGGGGCCTAACAGTGAACACTGAAGCTTTCTTT. Translating it yields CASRGLTVNTEAFF.

V is TRBV27 and J is TRBJ1-1, with 8 bases aligning to TRBD1. V gave up 4 bases and J gave up 5 bases; unmatched junction bases: 12. Germline V gene data show CDR1 as MNHEY and CDR2 as SMNVEV (reference sequence). The CDR3 loop spans 16 amino acids. CDR3 DNA sequence: TGTGCCAGCAGTTCCAGCCAGGGGGCCAGGGGGACTGAAGCTTTCTTT. This gives the protein CASSSSQGARGTEAFF.

V gene TRBV5-6 combines with J gene TRBJ2-3, with TRBD2 identical over 12 bases. CDR1 and CDR2 (germline): SGHDT, YYEEEE. The length of the CDR3 is 19 residues. J gave up 3 bases and V 5 bases, and 16 bases lay outside the gene matches. CDR3 in amino acids: CASSRVLAGGPRATDTQYF. The CDR3 bases are TGTGCCAGCAGTCGGGTACTAGCGGGGGGCCCCAGGGCAACAGATACGCAGTATTTT.

Only a few counts were recorded for this clonotype. The CDR3 DNA is TGTGCCAGCAGCTTAACATGGAGGGACACTGAAGCTTTCTTT. It yields the protein CASSLTWRDTEAFF. The rearrangement uses TRBV7-2 and TRBJ1-1; the D is unclear. CDR3 length: 14 amino acids. Trimming removed 2 bases at V and 3 bases at J, with 10 bases between. The germline gives CDR1 SGHTA, CDR2 FQGNSA. Variable domain in full (rest from reference TRBV7-2 and TRBJ1-1): GAGVSQSPSNKVTEKGKDVELRCDPISGHTALYWYRQSLGQGLEFLIYFQGNSAPDKSGLPSDRFSAERTGGSVSTLTIQRTQQEDSAVYLCASSLTWRDTEAFFGQGTRLTVV.

In this sample, this clonotype turned up a few times. V gene TRBV7-9 combines with J gene TRBJ1-6; D unclear. V was shortened by 1 base and J by 6 bases, with 7 bases between the two germline ends. Germline V lookup: CDR1 SEHNR, CDR2 FQNEAQ (reference sequence). This CDR3 has 14 residues. The CDR3 reads CASSLDGRNSPLHF. The CDR3 nucleotides are TGTGCCAGCAGCTTAGATGGCCGTAATTCACCCCTCCACTTT.

The chain links TRBV6-5 to TRBJ1-2; no reliable D call. The CDR3 covers 14 residues. Trimming took off 0 bases at V and 2 bases at J, with 7 bases between the two ends. Germline loops: CDR1 MNHEY, CDR2 SVGAGI. This chain's CDR3 is CASSYSKANYGYTF. The CDR3 DNA sequence: TGTGCCAGCAGTTACTCGAAGGCAAACTATGGCTACACCTTC.

This clonotype was counted a few times. J is TRBJ1-1 and V is TRBV4-1; TRBD1 is a possible D gene (6 bases). Germline V gives CDR1 MGHRA, CDR2 YSYEKL. Trimming removed 7 bases from V and 1 base from J, with 19 bases in between. This CDR3 contains 16 residues. The CDR3 DNA is TGCGCCAGCAATCAATCTCCCGGGACACAGAACACTGAAGCTTTCTTT. Translated, it gives CASNQSPGTQNTEAFF.

This clonotype was detected a few times. The CDR3 here is CASMEGAGDTQYF. In nucleotides, the CDR3 is TGTGCCAGCATGGAGGGGGCCGGAGATACGCAGTATTTT. The chain employs TRBV7-9 and TRBJ2-3, with D perhaps TRBD1 (7 bases). Germline CDR1 and CDR2: SEHNR and FQNEAQ (reference sequence). The V and J ends lost 7 bases and 5 bases respectively, with 13 bases between them. The CDR3 spans 13 residues.

This clonotype was counted a few times. The chain links TRBV11-2 to TRBJ2-3; D not certain. V gave up 4 bases and J gave up 1 base, with 15 bases separating them. CDR1 is SGHAT, CDR2 FQNNGV, per germline. The CDR3 totals 16 residues. CDR3 in DNA: TGTGCCAGCAGCTCCACAGCCCAATTGGGCACAGATACGCAGTATTTT. This encodes CASSSTAQLGTDTQYF.

In this sample, this clonotype turned up a few times. The rearrangement links TRBV6-2 or TRBV6-3 to TRBJ1-5; the D gene is possibly TRBD1 (6 bases). Germline V CDR1 and CDR2: MNHEY, SVGEGT. The CDR3 is 14 residues long. V was shortened by 6 bases and J by 11 bases, with 20 bases between the two germline ends. DNA for the CDR3: TGTGCCAGCAGCACCTCCCCGCAGGGGAGCACCCAGCATTTT. Translating gives CASSTSPQGSTQHF.

The table lists this clonotype with a few counts. The chain uses TRBV7-9 and TRBJ1-1; D is unclear. Trimming left V 5 bases short and J 5 bases short, with 6 bases between. CDR1 and CDR2 from the germline V gene are SEHNR and FQNEAQ (reference sequence). The CDR3 runs 11 residues. The CDR3 DNA sequence: TGTGCCAGCAGCGCGTGGACTGAAGCTTTCTTT. Its translation is CASSAWTEAFF.

This clonotype was detected a few times. The chain recombines TRBV18 with TRBJ1-2; weak D call: TRBD1 (5 bases). The CDR3 has 14 amino acids. CDR1 is KGHSH, CDR2 LQKENI, per germline. V was pared by 3 bases and J by 5 bases, with 13 bases between. The CDR3 region is CASSPPEGRYGYTF. The CDR3 bases are TGTGCCAGCTCACCCCCAGAGGGGCGATATGGCTACACCTTC.

This sequence joins TRBV2 and TRBJ2-5; no definite D call. The CDR3 is 14 residues long. CDR1 is SNHLY and CDR2 is FYNNEI in the germline V gene. V gave up 7 bases and J gave up 5 bases, with 17 bases separating them. The CDR3 loop is CASNRAAVEETQYF. The CDR3 nucleotides read TGTGCCAGCAATCGCGCGGCCGTTGAGGAGACCCAGTACTTC.

In this sample, this clonotype turned up a few times. The rearrangement uses TRBV6-5 and TRBJ2-1, with D tentatively TRBD2 (5 bases). The CDR3 is 16 amino acids. The V gene's germline CDR1 is MNHEY and CDR2 SVGAGI. V lost 8 bases to trimming and J lost 0 bases, with 17 bases between them. CDR3 sequence reads: CASCNEGSSSYNEQFF. CDR3 bases: TGTGCCAGCTGTAACGAGGGCTCAAGCTCCTACAATGAGCAGTTCTTC.

The V and J genes are TRBV7-2 and TRBJ2-3; 8 bases are a match to TRBD2. The CDR3 has 15 amino acids. Germline CDR1 SGHTA, CDR2 FQGNSA. V lost 3 bases and J lost 6; bases outside the gene matches: 8. The CDR3 reads CASSFQTSAGDTQYF. The CDR3 DNA follows: TGTGCCAGCAGCTTCCAGACTAGCGCCGGCGATACGCAGTATTTT. Based on the CDR3 plus reference TRBV7-2 and TRBJ2-3, the full variable domain is GAGVSQSPSNKVTEKGKDVELRCDPISGHTALYWYRQSLGQGLEFLIYFQGNSAPDKSGLPSDRFSAERTGGSVSTLTIQRTQQEDSAVYLCASSFQTSAGDTQYFGPGTRLTVL.

This clonotype was counted only a few times. The gene calls are TRBV7-6 and TRBJ2-7; unclear D gene. This CDR3 is 11 amino acids long. The germline CDR1 and CDR2 sequences are SGHVS and FNYEAQ. Trimming left V 5 bases short and J 10 bases short, with 12 bases between. The CDR3 region is CASSVGRRQYF. The DNA for the CDR3 is TGTGCCAGCAGCGTAGGCCGACGCCAGTACTTC. Together with reference TRBV7-6 and TRBJ2-7, the CDR3 gives the full variable domain: GAGVSQSPRYKVTKRGQDVALRCDPISGHVSLYWYRQALGQGPEFLTYFNYEAQQDKSGLPNDRFSAERPEGSISTLTIQRTEQRDSAMYRCASSVGRRQYFGPGTRLTVT.

The chain uses TRBV7-2 and TRBJ1-2; 7 bases align to TRBD1. Germline CDR1 and CDR2: SGHTA and FQGNSA. This CDR3 has 16 residues. V shed 4 bases, J shed 2 bases, and the junction held 10 bases outside the gene matches. CDR3 bases: TGTGCCAGCAGCTCTCGGCCAGGGGGGGTAAACTATGGCTACACCTTC. Translating gives CASSSRPGGVNYGYTF. The variable domain in full, with the rest retrieved from reference TRBV7-2 and TRBJ1-2, is GAGVSQSPSNKVTEKGKDVELRCDPISGHTALYWYRQSLGQGLEFLIYFQGNSAPDKSGLPSDRFSAERTGGSVSTLTIQRTQQEDSAVYLCASSSRPGGVNYGYTFGSGTRLTVV.

This clonotype was detected many times. The J gene is TRBJ2-7, the V gene TRBV2; 8 bases fit TRBD2. The V segment lost 7 bases and the J segment 5 bases; nucleotides outside the gene matches: 7. In germline, CDR1 is SNHLY, CDR2 FYNNEI. The CDR3 runs 13 residues. The CDR3, as DNA: TGTGCCAGCAAAGAGAGCGGGGGCAACGAGCAGTACTTC. As protein: CASKESGGNEQYF.

This clonotype was counted a few times. J is TRBJ2-1 and V is TRBV7-3, with 10 bases fitting TRBD2. The CDR3 totals 14 residues. Germline V gives CDR1 SGHTA, CDR2 FQGTGA. V lost 6 bases to trimming and J lost 9 bases; unmatched junction nucleotides: 8. CDR3 sequence reads: CASRKSGGASEQFF. The CDR3 bases are TGTGCCAGCAGGAAGAGCGGGGGGGCTAGTGAGCAGTTCTTC.

CDR3 bases: TGCAGTGCAGTAAGAGAAAAACTGTTTTTT. Protein product: CSAVREKLFF. This chain connects TRBV20-1 to TRBJ1-4; D call uncertain. The V and J ends lost 6 bases and 8 bases respectively, with 7 bases between them. Germline V CDR1 and CDR2: DFQATT, SNEGSKA (reference sequence). The CDR3 spans 10 residues.

The chain combines TRBV28 with TRBJ2-2; D is perhaps TRBD1 (6 bases). The V end was cut by 4 bases, the J end by 3 bases, with 12 bases between. In germline, CDR1 is MDHEN, CDR2 SYDVKM. This CDR3 is 15 amino acids long. Written as DNA, the CDR3 is TGTGCCAGCAGTTCTCGACAGGCCGACACCGGGGAGCTGTTTTTT. This sequence encodes CASSSRQADTGELFF.